The 15 T cell receptor beta chains given below trace back to one sample, sequenced in a study of CD8 T cells in Susac syndrome. Reverse transcription of about 0.5 to 1 ug RNA was carried out with random hexamers. TCRdb re-called the immunoSEQ multiplex PCR reads through MiXCR, storing one row per CDR3 protein. This sample has around 140,000 distinct CDR3 sequences; around 85% occur once, and the top ten carry around 0.51%. Material for sequencing was CD8+ T cells from PBMCs. All receptors derive from a human donor with multiple sclerosis.

The chain is built from TRBV7-2 and TRBJ1-3; D remains ambiguous. Trimming removed 3 bases at V and 4 bases at J, with 10 bases between. The CDR3 has 14 amino acids. CDR1 is SGHTA, CDR2 FQGNSA, per germline. In DNA, the CDR3 is TGTGCCAGCAGCTTGCTGGGTTTGGGAAACACCATATATTTT. This codes for CASSLLGLGNTIYF.

The V call is TRBV10-3, the J call TRBJ2-1, with 11 bases lining up with TRBD2. The V gene end was trimmed by 2 bases and the J gene end by 10 bases; junction bases not matched to a gene: 4. The CDR3 totals 14 residues. Germline V CDR1 and CDR2: ENHRY, SYGVKD. The CDR3 is CAISEPLAGVEQFF. In nucleotides, the CDR3 is TGTGCCATCAGTGAGCCACTAGCGGGGGTAGAGCAGTTCTTC.

The CDR3 region is CASSLSGGGTVYNEQFF. Written as DNA, the CDR3 is TGTGCCAGCAGCCTAAGTGGTGGGGGTACAGTCTACAATGAGCAGTTCTTC. This rearrangement joins TRBV7-8 to TRBJ2-1, with D perhaps matching TRBD1 or TRBD2 (5 bases each). CDR3 length: 17 amino acids. V was cut by 5 bases and J by 3 bases, with 20 bases left in between. CDR1 and CDR2 (germline): SGHVS, FQNEAQ.

This clonotype was observed a few times. The chain has TRBV11-3 and TRBJ2-1, with 8 bases aligning to TRBD2. With 1 base clipped from V and 2 bases from J, the junction kept 1 base outside the gene matches. CDR1 is SGHNT and CDR2 is YENEEA in the germline V gene. This CDR3 has 15 amino acids. The CDR3 coding sequence is TGTGCCAGCAGCTTAGTGCGGGGGGCCTACAATGAGCAGTTCTTC. This sequence encodes CASSLVRGAYNEQFF.

The table lists this clonotype with a few counts. The rearrangement joins TRBV7-2 to TRBJ1-1; D is unresolved. Germline CDR1 reads SGHTA; CDR2 reads FQGNSA. V was cut by 6 bases and J by 8 bases, with 13 bases left in between. The CDR3 is 12 residues long. The CDR3 is CASSYSPLEAFF. CDR3 DNA: TGTGCCAGCAGTTACTCGCCATTGGAAGCTTTCTTT.

The chain recombines TRBV7-8 with TRBJ1-5; no firm D call. Germline loops: CDR1 SGHVS, CDR2 FQNEAQ. The CDR3 is 13 amino acids. Trimming removed 1 base at V and 6 bases at J, with 7 bases between. CDR3 region: CASSLGGFQPQHF. In DNA form, the CDR3 reads TGTGCCAGCAGCTTAGGTGGGTTTCAGCCCCAGCATTTT. Full variable domain (missing parts from reference TRBV7-8 and TRBJ1-5): GAGVSQSPRYKVAKRGQDVALRCDPISGHVSLFWYQQALGQGPEFLTYFQNEAQLDKSGLPSDRFFAERPEGSVSTLKIQRTQQEDSAVYLCASSLGGFQPQHFGDGTRLSIL.

The chain links TRBV12-3 or TRBV12-4 to TRBJ1-1; D remains unclear. Between the trimmed V and J ends, which lost 6 bases and 3 bases, there was a span of 14 bases. CDR3 length: 14 residues. CDR3 sequence: CASSGGLVDTEAFF. The CDR3, as DNA: TGTGCCAGCAGCGGAGGGCTGGTGGACACTGAAGCTTTCTTT.

The chain links TRBV27 to TRBJ2-6; D possibly corresponds to TRBD1 (5 bases). V dropped 6 bases and J dropped 1 base, with 10 bases sitting between them. Germline lookup yields CDR1 MNHEY and CDR2 SMNVEV (reference sequence). There are 15 residues in the CDR3. This CDR3 reads CASSLQGSGANVLTF. In DNA, the CDR3 is TGTGCCAGCAGCCTTCAGGGTTCTGGGGCCAACGTCCTGACTTTC.

A single count supports this clonotype. The chain employs TRBV29-1 and TRBJ1-2; D is ambiguous. Germline values: CDR1 SQVTM, CDR2 ANQGSEA. This CDR3 has 12 amino acids. V dropped 7 bases and J dropped 3 bases, with 12 bases sitting between them. CDR3 bases: TGCAGCGCCTTGGGGTCCGACTATGGCTACACCTTC. Protein product: CSALGSDYGYTF.

This chain connects TRBV5-1 to TRBJ2-1; a possible D gene is TRBD1 (5 bases). Germline V gives CDR1 SGHRS, CDR2 YFSETQ. CDR3 length equals 16 residues. Trimming removed 7 bases from V and 4 bases from J, with 21 bases in between. The CDR3 nucleotides are TGCGCCAGCGTAGAGGTCCAGGGTGCCCCATACAATGAGCAGTTCTTC. This sequence encodes CASVEVQGAPYNEQFF. The full variable domain, completed using reference TRBV5-1 and TRBJ2-1, is KAGVTQTPRYLIKTRGQQVTLSCSPISGHRSVSWYQQTPGQGLQFLFEYFSETQRNKGNFPGRFSGRQFSNSRSEMNVSTLELGDSALYLCASVEVQGAPYNEQFFGPGTRLTVL.

The gene calls are TRBV11-2 and TRBJ1-1, with 11 nucleotides matching TRBD1. V trimming: 4 bases; J trimming: 8 bases; junction bases outside the gene matches: 6. The CDR3 sequence is 14 residues long. Per germline, CDR1 SGHAT and CDR2 FQNNGV. CDR3 DNA: TGTGCCAGCAGCTCGCTGGGACAGGGGGGAGAAGCTTTCTTT. As protein: CASSSLGQGGEAFF.

The V and J genes are TRBV3-1 and TRBJ2-3; the D is unclear. The ends were cut back, 5 bases at V and 5 bases at J, with 23 bases in the middle. This CDR3 is 17 amino acids long. CDR1 LGHDT and CDR2 YNNKEL come from the germline V gene (reference sequence). CDR3 residues: CASSLPNPIVMQDTQYF. The CDR3 DNA follows: TGTGCCAGCAGCTTGCCAAATCCCATTGTCATGCAAGATACGCAGTATTTT.

This clonotype was detected only a few times. The rearrangement joins TRBV6-5 to TRBJ1-3; TRBD1 matches 8 bases. Germline V gives CDR1 MNHEY, CDR2 SVGAGI. This CDR3 comprises 14 residues. V was pared by 2 bases and J by 4 bases, with 1 base of the junction left unmatched. In nucleotides, the CDR3 is TGTGCCAGCAGTTACGGACAGGGAGGAAACACCATATATTTT. Encoded protein: CASSYGQGGNTIYF.

This sequence joins TRBV28 and TRBJ2-7; 10 bases line up with TRBD2. Germline CDR1 reads MDHEN; CDR2 reads SYDVKM. V trimming: 3 bases; J trimming: 2 bases; junction bases outside the gene matches: 4. The CDR3 totals 15 residues. The CDR3: CASSFTSGEAYEQYF. The CDR3 DNA reads TGTGCCAGCAGTTTCACTAGCGGGGAAGCCTACGAGCAGTACTTC.

This sequence joins TRBV6-2 or TRBV6-3 and TRBJ2-3; unclear D gene. Germline lookup yields CDR1 MNHEY and CDR2 SVGEGT. Between the trimmed V and J ends, which lost 4 bases and 5 bases, there was a span of 19 bases. This CDR3 is built from 16 residues. CDR3 loop: CASSWFGGGPGDTQYF. As DNA, the CDR3 is TGTGCCAGCAGTTGGTTTGGTGGTGGGCCGGGAGATACGCAGTATTTT.